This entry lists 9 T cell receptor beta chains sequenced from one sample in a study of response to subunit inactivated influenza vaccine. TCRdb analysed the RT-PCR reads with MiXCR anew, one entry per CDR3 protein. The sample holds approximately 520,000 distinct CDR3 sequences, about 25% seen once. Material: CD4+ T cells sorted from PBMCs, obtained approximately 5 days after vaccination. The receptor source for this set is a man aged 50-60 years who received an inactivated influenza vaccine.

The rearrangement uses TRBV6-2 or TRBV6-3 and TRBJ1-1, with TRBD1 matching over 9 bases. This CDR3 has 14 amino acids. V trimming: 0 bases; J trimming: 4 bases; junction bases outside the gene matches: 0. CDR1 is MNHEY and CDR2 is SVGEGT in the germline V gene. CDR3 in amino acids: CASSYSDRGTEAFF. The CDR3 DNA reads TGTGCCAGCAGTTACTCGGACAGGGGCACTGAAGCTTTCTTT.

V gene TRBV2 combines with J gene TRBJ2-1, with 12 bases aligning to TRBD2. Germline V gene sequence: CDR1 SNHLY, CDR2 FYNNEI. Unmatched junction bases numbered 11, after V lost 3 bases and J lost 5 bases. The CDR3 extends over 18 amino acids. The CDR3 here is CASSDLGLAGTANNEQFF. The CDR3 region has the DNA TGTGCCAGCAGTGATTTGGGACTAGCGGGTACGGCGAACAATGAGCAGTTCTTC.

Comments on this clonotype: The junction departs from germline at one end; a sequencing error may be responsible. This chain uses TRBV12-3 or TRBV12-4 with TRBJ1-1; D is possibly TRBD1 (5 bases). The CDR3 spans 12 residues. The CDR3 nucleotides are TGTGCCAGCAGTACACCCAGGGCGTCGGCTATCTTT. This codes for CASSTPRASAIF.

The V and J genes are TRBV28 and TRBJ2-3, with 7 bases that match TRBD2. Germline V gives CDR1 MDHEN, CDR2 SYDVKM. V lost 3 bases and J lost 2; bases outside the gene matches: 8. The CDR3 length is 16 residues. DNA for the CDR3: TGTGCCAGCAGTTTTTTGACGGGAGGAAACACAGATACGCAGTATTTT. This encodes CASSFLTGGNTDTQYF.

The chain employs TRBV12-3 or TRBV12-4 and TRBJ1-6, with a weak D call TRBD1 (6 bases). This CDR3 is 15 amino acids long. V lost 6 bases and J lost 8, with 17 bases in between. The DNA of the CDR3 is TGTGCCAGCAGGATCGAAGACAGGCGGGATTCACCCCTCCACTTT. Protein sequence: CASRIEDRRDSPLHF.

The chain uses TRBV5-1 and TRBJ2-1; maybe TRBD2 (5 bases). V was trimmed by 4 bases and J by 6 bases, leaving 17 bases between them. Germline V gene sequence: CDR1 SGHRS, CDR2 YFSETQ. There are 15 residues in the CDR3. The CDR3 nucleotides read TGCGCCAGCAGCCGCCTTATTTATGGACTCAATGAGCAGTTCTTC. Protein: CASSRLIYGLNEQFF.

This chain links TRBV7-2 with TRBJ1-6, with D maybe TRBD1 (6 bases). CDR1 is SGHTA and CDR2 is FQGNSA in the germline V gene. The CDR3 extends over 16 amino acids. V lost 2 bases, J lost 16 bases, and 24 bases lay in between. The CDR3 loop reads CASSLPTGIGSGGLHF. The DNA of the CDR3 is TGTGCCAGCAGCTTACCCACAGGGATCGGGTCAGGAGGACTCCACTTT.

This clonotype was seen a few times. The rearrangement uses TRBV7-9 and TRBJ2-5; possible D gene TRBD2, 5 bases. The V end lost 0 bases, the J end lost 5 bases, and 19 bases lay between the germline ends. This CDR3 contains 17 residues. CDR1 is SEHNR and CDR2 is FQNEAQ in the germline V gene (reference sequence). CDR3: CASSLAGNPRGKETQYF. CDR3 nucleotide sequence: TGTGCCAGCAGCTTAGCGGGTAACCCCCGGGGTAAGGAGACCCAGTACTTC. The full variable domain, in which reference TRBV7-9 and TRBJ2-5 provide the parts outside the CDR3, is DTGVSQNPRHKITKRGQNVTFRCDPISEHNRLYWYRQTLGQGPEFLTYFQNEAQLEKSRLLSDRFSAERPKGSFSTLEIQRTEQGDSAMYLCASSLAGNPRGKETQYFGPGTRLLVL.

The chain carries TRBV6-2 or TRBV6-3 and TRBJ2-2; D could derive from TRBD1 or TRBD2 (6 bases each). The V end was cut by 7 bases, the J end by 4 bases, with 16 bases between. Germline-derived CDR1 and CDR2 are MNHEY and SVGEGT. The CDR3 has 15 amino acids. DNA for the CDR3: TGTGCCAGCACCAAGGGGGGCGCCGGCACCGGGGAGCTGTTTTTT. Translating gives CASTKGGAGTGELFF.